The clone carrying this TCR beta chain was observed a few times. Its antigen remains unknown. The data originate from a study of human T cells and chemical hapten exposure. Study-level results: While controls formed fewer of them, expanded TCRs formed significantly more large CDR3 similarity clusters.

As for time point: patch test 2, 6 weeks after DPC sensitization. The treatment was: therapeutic diphenylcyclopropenone sensitization with weekly scalp DPC. Non-pregnant alopecia patients aged 18 to 70, suitable for DPC therapy. TCRdb ran MiXCR on the RACE reads and lists one entry per CDR3 protein. The table has a few hundred thousand distinct CDR3 sequences, under 6.5% seen once. The receptor was isolated from a woman between 18 and 29 years old with alopecia areata. Some clones in this sample may be carry-over from other donors' samples. The input for sequencing was whole blood, taken in connection with sensitization to the hapten diphenylcyclopropenone (DPC).

The CDR3 is CASSSFDNQPQHF. Written as DNA, the CDR3 is TGTGCCAGCAGTTCATTTGACAATCAGCCCCAGCATTTT. V is TRBV12-3 or TRBV12-4 and J is TRBJ1-5, with D unclear. V shed 4 bases and J shed 3 bases, with 7 bases lying between them. This CDR3 comprises 13 residues.